This T cell receptor (beta chain) was recovered during a study of T cells in localized non-small cell lung cancer (dated by TCRdb to the early 2020s). General notes on the study: T cell repertoires of 200 to 300 early-stage NSCLC patients were analyzed, with tumors being compared against uninvolved tumor-adjacent lungs. The cohort comprised around 250 treatment-naïve NSCLC patients with resected, localized lung tumors. The mean age of the NSCLC patients was 60 to 85 years, with 120 to 150 men and around 100 women. The investigation overall reported the following: Uninvolved tumor-adjacent lung showed the highest T cell clonality, higher than tumor, which suggests more focused antigenic responses in the uninvolved tumor-adjacent lung. Because multi-region tumor sequencing was not performed, intratumor heterogeneity could not be ruled out. Of the top 100 tumor clones, a median of 57 were detected in paired uninvolved adjacent lung; 28 were also among that lung's top 100. Higher T cell density in blood was associated with longer overall survival, whereas higher clonality in adjacent lung was associated with shorter survival. Because of the exploratory design, TCR variables were selected using unadjusted p-values without false-discovery rate correction.

At diagnosis, tumor, uninvolved tumor-adjacent lung and peripheral blood were collected and then preserved as a mix of FFPE and fresh-frozen material. Blood samples were analyzed as peripheral blood mononuclear cells for TCR repertoire profiling. The immunoSEQ Assay was used to sequence TCR beta CDR3 regions from DNA. The authors' analysis ran thus. To compute T cell density, TCR beta template counts were normalized to usable DNA, which was estimated by amplifying housekeeping genes. Using the preseqR package, richness was estimated by extrapolating to 120,000 templates for tissue samples and 400,000 templates for PBMC samples. Clonality was defined by subtracting Pielou's evenness from one. To identify tissue-enriched TCRs, differential abundance testing was run on productive amino-acid clonotypes with a minimum total count of 5 and an alpha of 0.1. The Jaccard Index and the Morisita Overlap Index were used to measure repertoire overlap between compartments. GLIPH clustered TCR beta CDR3s with public tetramer-defined viral CDR3s; viral motifs required at least three viral sequences plus V-gene enrichment. The table comes from immuneACCESS by way of TCRdb, which keeps in-frame sequences with V and J called. Part of the clones is missing from these tables; in studies checked, under half for an unresolved V gene and the rest for unknown reasons. V, J and clone size derive from that table, while D and trimming were established from the DNA sequence. In all, the sample holds about 40,000 clones, and 81% of those were seen once. Roughly 7.3% of the sample lies in the top ten.

CDR1 and CDR2, looked up from the germline V gene, are LGHNA and YNFKEQ. The trim is 1 base for V and 6 bases for J, with a gap of 9 bases between the germline ends. From the cysteine up to the phenylalanine, the CDR3 has a length of 14 residues. Only the CDR3 DNA is retained, 42 bases long and in frame from the first base. On this clone: Its antigen has not been determined. Base-call qualities are not available, and no considerably larger clone is one nucleotide away.

This sequence originates from a male donor older than 55 with stage II lung adenocarcinoma. This sequence uses TRBV4-2 and TRBJ2-2; TRBD2 is perhaps the D gene, given 5 matching bases. The source was peripheral blood mononuclear cells, collected before any cancer treatment. CDR3 region: CASSQGGSAGELFF. Read as DNA, the sequence is TGTGCCAGCAGCCAAGGAGGGTCCGCCGGGGAGCTGTTTTTT.